The rows below give T cell receptor beta chains drawn from one sample of a study of T cells in Graves' hyperthyroidism and ophthalmopathy. TCRdb called the multiplex PCR reads again in MiXCR, with one record for every CDR3 protein. The table includes fewer than 900,000 distinct CDR3 sequences, about 17% detected once. Sequencing was performed on blood. These receptors were collected from a woman aged 45-59 years with Graves' hyperthyroidism that later progressed to Graves' ophthalmopathy. CDR3s include the opening cysteine and the closing phenylalanine or tryptophan. D genes are given only for firm matches. Clone size appears in some rows only: once, few, many, or a class for an expanded clone.

TRBJ2-1 | . | . | TRBV5-8 | CASSLVWGALYNEQFF | TGTGCCAGCAGCTTGGTATGGGGGGCGTTGTACAATGAGCAGTTCTTC
TRBJ2-3 | many | TRBD1 | TRBV5-1 | CASSLTGDFRTDTQYF | TGCGCCAGCAGCTTAACAGGGGATTTTAGGACAGATACGCAGTATTTT
TRBJ1-1 | . | . | TRBV24-1 | CATSKGMGTEAFF | TGTGCCACCAGTAAGGGGATGGGGACTGAAGCTTTCTTT
TRBJ2-2 | many | TRBD1 | TRBV5-1 | CASSFRGQGSSGELFF | TGCGCCAGCAGCTTTAGGGGACAGGGATCGAGCGGGGAGCTGTTTTTT
TRBJ2-7 | . | . | TRBV6-1 | CASNGLYEQYF | TGTGCCAGCAATGGGCTCTACGAGCAGTACTTC
TRBJ2-3 | few | TRBD2 | TRBV19 | CASSPLAGGITDTQYF | TGTGCCAGTAGCCCTCTCGCGGGGGGCATCACAGATACGCAGTATTTT
TRBJ1-2 | many | . | TRBV24-1 | CATSDRTATYGYTF | TGTGCCACCAGTGACCGTACAGCTACCTATGGCTACACCTTC
TRBJ1-2 | . | . | TRBV19 | CASSIDHDTFYGYTF | TGTGCCAGTAGTATAGACCACGACACCTTCTATGGCTACACCTTC
TRBJ2-2 | many | . | TRBV11-1 | CASSHKQGNTGELFF | TGTGCCAGCAGCCATAAACAGGGCAACACCGGGGAGCTGTTTTTT
TRBJ2-1 | many | . | TRBV20-1 | CSAPSPGGSGYNEQFF | TGCAGTGCCCCAAGCCCCGGGGGCAGTGGGTACAATGAGCAGTTCTTC
TRBJ2-5 | few | TRBD1 | TRBV5-1 | CASSYGTVETQYF | TGCGCCAGCAGCTACGGGACAGTTGAGACCCAGTACTTC
TRBJ1-1 | . | . | TRBV3-1 | CASSLHSLGTTEAFF | TGTGCCAGCAGCCTCCATTCCTTAGGGACGACTGAAGCTTTCTTT